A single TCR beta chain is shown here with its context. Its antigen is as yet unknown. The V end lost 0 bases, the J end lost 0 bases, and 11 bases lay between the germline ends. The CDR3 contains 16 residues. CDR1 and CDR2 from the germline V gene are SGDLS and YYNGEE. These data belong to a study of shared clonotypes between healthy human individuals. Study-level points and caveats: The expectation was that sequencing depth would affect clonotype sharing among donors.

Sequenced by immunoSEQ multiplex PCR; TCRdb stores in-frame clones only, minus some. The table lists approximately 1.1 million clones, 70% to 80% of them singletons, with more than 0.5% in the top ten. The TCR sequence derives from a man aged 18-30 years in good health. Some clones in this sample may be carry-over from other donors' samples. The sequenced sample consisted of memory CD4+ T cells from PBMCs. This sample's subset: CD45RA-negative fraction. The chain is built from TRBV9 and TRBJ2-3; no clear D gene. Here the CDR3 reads CASSVAIGASTDTQYF. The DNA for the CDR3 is TGTGCCAGCAGCGTAGCGATCGGAGCTAGCACAGATACGCAGTATTTT.